This is a list of T cell receptor beta chains from one sample in a study of EBV T-cell therapy then PD-1 blockade in nasopharyngeal carcinoma. Here immunoSEQ multiplex PCR was the method, and the copy in TCRdb shows in-frame clones only, minus some. The sample consists of around 22,000 clones, 70% to 85% of them appearing once. These receptors' antigens are unknown. The input for sequencing was CD8+ T cells from blood, taken at day -245 from a patient whose treatment included autologous EBV-specific T cells and nivolumab. These receptors were obtained from a man between 35 and 55 years old with nasopharyngeal carcinoma. The CDR3 runs from the conserved cysteine through the conserved F or W. Fields, in order: CDR3 length, V gene, clone size, D gene, J gene, CDR3 DNA, CDR3 protein. The D gene is left open where the match is weak. Where a row states a size, it is once, few, many or the class of an expanded clone; other rows omit it.

>17|TRBV7-8|NA|NA|TRBJ2-3
TGTGCCAGCAGCTCGATCCCCGCTTTCTCAGGCACAGATACGCAGTATTTT
CASSSIPAFSGTDTQYF
>15|TRBV19|NA|TRBD1|TRBJ2-1
TGTGCCAGTAGTATAGCCAGGGGGCGTTTCAATGAGCAGTTCTTC
CASSIARGRFNEQFF
>15|TRBV6-5|NA|NA|TRBJ1-2
TGTGCCAGCAGCCCCTTGGGGCAACATCGGCATGGCTACACCTTC
CASSPLGQHRHGYTF
>17|TRBV2|many|TRBD2|TRBJ2-7
TGTGCCAGACAGGGAGCAGCGGGGGGAAAAACGATCTACGAGCAGTACTTC
CARQGAAGGKTIYEQYF
>15|TRBV7-8|NA|NA|TRBJ1-4
TGTGCCAGCAGCTTAGGTCCAGCAACTAATGAAAAACTGTTTTTT
CASSLGPATNEKLFF
>12|TRBV29-1|NA|NA|TRBJ1-1
TGCAGCGCCGGGACAAGGAGGACTGAAGCTTTCTTT
CSAGTRRTEAFF
>15|TRBV4-3|NA|NA|TRBJ2-7
TGCGCCAGCAGCCAAGGGCCCGAGAGCTCCTACGAGCAGTACTTC
CASSQGPESSYEQYF
>13|TRBV5-5|NA|NA|TRBJ1-6
TGTGCCAGCAGCTCGGGACCGAATTCACCCCTCCACTTT
CASSSGPNSPLHF
>11|TRBV5-8|NA|NA|TRBJ1-2
TGTGCCAGCAGCTTGGTAGTGGGTCGAAACTTC
CASSLVVGRNF
>16|TRBV5-1|many|TRBD1|TRBJ2-7
TGCGCCAGCAGCTTGGAGGGACAGGGGTCTTCCTACGAGCAGTACTTC
CASSLEGQGSSYEQYF
>13|TRBV11-2|NA|NA|TRBJ2-3
TGTGCCAGCAGCTTTACCCCGGCGGATACGCAGTATTTT
CASSFTPADTQYF
>19|TRBV11-3|NA|TRBD1|TRBJ1-6
TGTGCCAGCAGCGGATCTGGGGACAGAGTTTTTACCTATAATTCACCCCTCCACTTT
CASSGSGDRVFTYNSPLHF
>15|TRBV19|NA|NA|TRBJ2-3
TGTGCCAGTAGTATAAGGGGGGACAACACAGATACGCAGTATTTT
CASSIRGDNTDTQYF
>15|TRBV13|NA|NA|TRBJ2-7
TGCGCCAGCAAGAGTAGGGGGGGGTTGTCCTACGAGCAGTACTTC
CASKSRGGLSYEQYF
>13|TRBV27|NA|NA|TRBJ2-7
TGTGCCAGCGGCTCGCACCGAATTCACGAGCAGTACTTC
CASGSHRIHEQYF
>15|TRBV15|NA|NA|TRBJ1-5
TGTGCCACCAGCAGAGAGCTGAGCAGCAATCAGCCCCAGCATTTT
CATSRELSSNQPQHF
>13|TRBV7-9|once|TRBD1|TRBJ1-2
TGTGCCAGCAGCGAACAGGGGACCTATGGCTACACCTTC
CASSEQGTYGYTF
>13|TRBV6-1|NA|NA|TRBJ1-1
TGTGCCAGCAGTGAACGGGCGAACACTGAAGCTTTCTTT
CASSERANTEAFF
>17|TRBV2|NA|TRBD1|TRBJ2-7
TGTGCCAGCAGGGGCAGGGGGACGCCACGATGGGCGATCGAGCAGTACTTC
CASRGRGTPRWAIEQYF
>12|TRBV19|NA|NA|TRBJ1-4
TGTGCCAGTAGGCGACCGGATGAAAAACTGTTTTTT
CASRRPDEKLFF
>15|TRBV7-2|NA|NA|TRBJ2-7
TGTGCCAGCAGCTTAAAGGGGCGACGACTCTACGAGCAGTACTTC
CASSLKGRRLYEQYF
>16|TRBV2|medium-sized|NA|TRBJ1-1
TGTGCCAGCAGTGAAATATTTGGGGCCATGAACACTGAAGCTTTCTTT
CASSEIFGAMNTEAFF
>15|TRBV4-1|NA|NA|TRBJ1-1
TGCGCCAGCAGCGCAGCGGGGGGCGGTGGGACTGAAGCTTTCTTT
CASSAAGGGGTEAFF
>15|TRBV9|NA|NA|TRBJ1-2
TGTGCCAGCAGCCCAAATGACCGGCCAGGCTATGGCTACACCTTC
CASSPNDRPGYGYTF
>15|TRBV2|NA|NA|TRBJ1-2
TGTGCCAGCAGGCCCTCCGGAGGGGGGTCCTATGGCTACACCTTC
CASRPSGGGSYGYTF
>15|TRBV19|NA|NA|TRBJ1-4
TGTGCCAGTAGTACCCGGAGGGGGGGCATAGAAAAACTGTTTTTT
CASSTRRGGIEKLFF
>11|TRBV9|NA|NA|TRBJ1-3
TGTGCCAGCAGTTACGGAAACACCATATATTTT
CASSYGNTIYF
>12|TRBV27|NA|NA|TRBJ1-2
TGTGCCAGCAGTCGGGTGGGGGCCGGCTACACCTTC
CASSRVGAGYTF
>14|TRBV10-2|NA|NA|TRBJ2-1
TGCGCCAGCAGTCCGTGGACCGGCAACAATGAGCAGTTCTTC
CASSPWTGNNEQFF
>17|TRBV4-2|NA|TRBD2|TRBJ2-7
TGTGCCAGCAGCCAAGACGGAGCGGGGGCCCTCTCCTACGAGCAGTACTTC
CASSQDGAGALSYEQYF
>14|TRBV4-1|NA|NA|TRBJ1-5
TGCGCCAGCAGCATCATCGGGGCCGGGCAGCCCCAGCATTTT
CASSIIGAGQPQHF
>14|TRBV29-1|NA|NA|TRBJ1-1
TGCAGCGTTGAAGATCAACCCGACAACACTGAAGCTTTCTTT
CSVEDQPDNTEAFF
>15|TRBV4-1|NA|NA|TRBJ2-7
TGCGCCAGCAGCCAAATTTCGGACCCGGCGTACGAGCAGTACTTC
CASSQISDPAYEQYF
>15|TRBV5-6|NA|TRBD1|TRBJ1-2
TGTGCCAGCAGCTTGAACAGGGGACCTAACTATGGCTACACCTTC
CASSLNRGPNYGYTF
>12|TRBV9|few|NA|TRBJ1-1
TGTGCCAGCAGCGTAGGGGGTACTGAAGCTTTCTTT
CASSVGGTEAFF
>17|TRBV7-6|NA|NA|TRBJ1-6
TGTGCCAGCAGCTCAAGCCAGGTTAGGGGCTTTAATTCACCCCTCCACTTT
CASSSSQVRGFNSPLHF
>17|TRBV6-4|NA|TRBD2|TRBJ2-1
TGTGCCAGCAGTGACGGGCCTAGCGGGGGGGCACAGAATGAGCAGTTCTTC
CASSDGPSGGAQNEQFF
>16|TRBV7-6|NA|TRBD1|TRBJ2-3
TGTGCCAGCAGCCCAGGACTGGGACAGCACATGGATACGCAGTATTTT
CASSPGLGQHMDTQYF
>15|TRBV2|few|NA|TRBJ2-2
TGTGCCAGCAGTGACGGGCAGGTTATCCCCGGGGAGCTGTTTTTT
CASSDGQVIPGELFF
>12|TRBV11-3|once|NA|TRBJ1-1
TGTGCCAGCAGCGAGGGGGACACTGAAGCTTTCTTT
CASSEGDTEAFF
>14|TRBV9|NA|NA|TRBJ2-1
TGTGCCAGCAGCGTAGTTCCCCTCGGCAATGAGCAGTTCTTC
CASSVVPLGNEQFF
>14|TRBV9|NA|TRBD2|TRBJ2-1
TGTGCCAGCGGACCGGGACTAGCGTCGCATGAGCAGTTCTTC
CASGPGLASHEQFF
>14|TRBV6-1|NA|NA|TRBJ2-7
TGTGCCAGCAGTGAACGGCAGTTAAGCTACGAGCAGTACTTC
CASSERQLSYEQYF
>15|TRBV6-6|NA|NA|TRBJ2-2
TGTGCCAGCAGTTACGAATCGAGGGACGGCGGGGAGCTGTTTTTT
CASSYESRDGGELFF
>17|TRBV6-2/TRBV6-3|NA|TRBD1|TRBJ2-7
TGTGCCAGCAGTTGGGGGACAGGGAATAGGATCTCCTACGAGCAGTACTTC
CASSWGTGNRISYEQYF
>17|TRBV4-3|NA|NA|TRBJ2-6
TGCGCCAGCAGCCCGTCCGACTCGAGCTCTGGGGCCAACGTCCTGACTTTC
CASSPSDSSSGANVLTF